These T cell receptor beta chains were read from a single sample in a study of CD8+ T cells in alopecia areata. The repertoire was sequenced with immunoSEQ multiplex PCR; TCRdb's copy has only in-frame clones and lacks some. The top ten hold roughly 5% of the sample, which has about 200,000 clones, nearly 60% seen once. The starting material was CD4+ T cells sorted from blood, obtained at week 24, from a patient treated with tofacitinib. All receptors come from a human donor with alopecia areata. CDR3s include the opening cysteine and the closing phenylalanine or tryptophan. Fields, in order: CDR3 DNA, CDR3 protein, D gene, clone size, J gene, V gene. The D gene is left open where the match is weak. Clone size appears in some rows only: once, few, many, or a class for an expanded clone.

TGCGCCAGCAGCAAGGACAGGGGAGAGACCCAGTACTTC | CASSKDRGETQYF | TRBD1 | NA | TRBJ2-5 | TRBV5-1
TGTGCCTGGAGAATTCCCTCTGGAAACACCATATATTTT | CAWRIPSGNTIYF | NA | NA | TRBJ1-3 | TRBV30
TGTGCCAGCTCAGGCGAACGAACTAGCACAGATACGCAGTATTTT | CASSGERTSTDTQYF | NA | once | TRBJ2-3 | TRBV18
TGTGCCAGCTCACCCGGGGACAGGGTAGGAGAGACCCAGTACTTC | CASSPGDRVGETQYF | TRBD1 | NA | TRBJ2-5 | TRBV18
TGTGCCAGCAGTTTGGGGGCCGGGGGTTATGACGATACGCAGTATTTT | CASSLGAGGYDDTQYF | NA | few | TRBJ2-3 | TRBV2
TGTGCCAGCAGTCTCCCTATAGGGGCGCGGCGTCGAGGCTACACCTTC | CASSLPIGARRRGYTF | NA | NA | TRBJ1-2 | TRBV7-2
TGTGCCCGTAGACAGGGGGGAGGAAACATTCAGTACTTC | CARRQGGGNIQYF | TRBD1 | NA | TRBJ2-4 | TRBV2
TGTGCCAGCAGCTCAGATTATGGCTACACCTTC | CASSSDYGYTF | NA | NA | TRBJ1-2 | TRBV5-6
TGTGCCAGCAGCAGACAGTTTAATGAAAAACTGTTTTTT | CASSRQFNEKLFF | NA | NA | TRBJ1-4 | TRBV9
TGTGCCAGCAGAAGACAGGGGGATCAGCCCCAGCATTTT | CASRRQGDQPQHF | TRBD1 | NA | TRBJ1-5 | TRBV6-5
TGTGCCAGCAGCCTCGGGACGGCCGGGGGCTACACCTTC | CASSLGTAGGYTF | NA | once | TRBJ1-2 | TRBV7-2
TGCAGCGTCCGACAGGGGATCTTGGATGGCTACACCTTC | CSVRQGILDGYTF | TRBD1 | once | TRBJ1-2 | TRBV29-1
TGTGCCAGCAGCGATGACACAGATACGCAGTATTTT | CASSDDTDTQYF | NA | few | TRBJ2-3 | TRBV9
TGTGCCAGCAGCTCCCCGGGACAGGGCCAAGAGACCCAGTACTTC | CASSSPGQGQETQYF | TRBD1 | once | TRBJ2-5 | TRBV5-4
TGCGCCAGCAGCCCCCGTATAATGGCAGGGAGTACCTACGAGCAGTACTTC | CASSPRIMAGSTYEQYF | NA | NA | TRBJ2-7 | TRBV4-3
TGTGCCACTAGGTTAGGGACGCCCTCCTACGAGCAGTACTTC | CATRLGTPSYEQYF | NA | NA | TRBJ2-7 | TRBV2
TGCAGCGTTGATCGGCTAGGAGTCGTCTCAGATACGCAGTATTTT | CSVDRLGVVSDTQYF | NA | NA | TRBJ2-3 | TRBV29-1
TGTGCCACCAGCAGAGATACATCGTCGGACATTCAGTACTTC | CATSRDTSSDIQYF | NA | NA | TRBJ2-4 | TRBV15
TGTGCCAGCAGAAACCTGGGACAGGGACGGGCGAACACCGGGGAGCTGTTTTTT | CASRNLGQGRANTGELFF | TRBD1 | few | TRBJ2-2 | TRBV2
TGTGCCAGCAGCAGAGTAGCGGGAGGGTTTGGCGGGGAGCTGTTTTTT | CASSRVAGGFGGELFF | TRBD2 | NA | TRBJ2-2 | TRBV4-2
TGTGCCAGCAGTCCCCGAGCGGGACCGACCTACGAGCAGTACTTC | CASSPRAGPTYEQYF | TRBD2 | NA | TRBJ2-7 | TRBV27
TGTGCCAGCAGCCGCGTCGGGACTAGCGACTACGAGCAGTACTTC | CASSRVGTSDYEQYF | TRBD2 | few | TRBJ2-7 | TRBV4-2
TGCAGCGTTGATGGCGGGAAAGCTCAAGAGACCCAGTACTTC | CSVDGGKAQETQYF | NA | NA | TRBJ2-5 | TRBV29-1
TGTGCCAGCAGTTTAACCCGGGCGAATCAGCCCCAGCATTTT | CASSLTRANQPQHF | NA | NA | TRBJ1-5 | TRBV27
TGTGCCAGCACCGACACCGGGGAGCTGTTTTTT | CASTDTGELFF | NA | few | TRBJ2-2 | TRBV2
TGCGCCAGCAGCCAAGATGGGCGCGATAGGAGAGAGACCCAGTACTTC | CASSQDGRDRRETQYF | NA | NA | TRBJ2-5 | TRBV4-3
TGCGCCAGCAGCTTGGTTTCGGCCGACCGTGGGACCCAGTACTTC | CASSLVSADRGTQYF | NA | NA | TRBJ2-5 | TRBV5-1
TGTGCCATCGGCGAGGGGACTCCTAATGAGCAGTTCTTC | CAIGEGTPNEQFF | NA | few | TRBJ2-1 | TRBV10-3
TGTGCCAGCAGCCCCTTTTTAGCGGGGACGAGAAGCTCCTACAATGAGCAGTTCTTC | CASSPFLAGTRSSYNEQFF | TRBD2 | NA | TRBJ2-1 | TRBV5-6
TGTGCCTGGAGTGCCCAAAGCGGCAGGGATCAGTTCTTC | CAWSAQSGRDQFF | NA | NA | TRBJ2-1 | TRBV30
TGTGCCAGCAGCGGGGGGTTGGAAGAGACCCAGTACTTC | CASSGGLEETQYF | NA | NA | TRBJ2-5 | TRBV9
TGTGCCAGCAGCCTGGGACAGAATGAGCAGTTCTTC | CASSLGQNEQFF | TRBD1 | NA | TRBJ2-1 | TRBV6-6
TGTGCCAGCACCCGACAGGGGGACTATGGCTACACCTTC | CASTRQGDYGYTF | TRBD1 | NA | TRBJ1-2 | TRBV6-5
TGCAGCGTTCACGTCCGGGGCAGGGGGCCCTACGAGCAGTACTTC | CSVHVRGRGPYEQYF | TRBD1 | few | TRBJ2-7 | TRBV29-1
TGTGCCAGCAGCCCCCGGGGGGGTACTAATGAAAAACTGTTTTTT | CASSPRGGTNEKLFF | NA | NA | TRBJ1-4 | TRBV11-2
TGTGCCAGCAGCTCTCAGGCGAGAGGGGCCGATCAGCCCCAGCATTTT | CASSSQARGADQPQHF | NA | NA | TRBJ1-5 | TRBV21-1
TGTGCCAGCAGTTACGGGGAGGGAAGCAATCAGCCCCAGCATTTT | CASSYGEGSNQPQHF | NA | NA | TRBJ1-5 | TRBV6-5
TGTGCCATCAGCCTAGCGGGAGCCAACGAGCAGTACTTC | CAISLAGANEQYF | TRBD2 | few | TRBJ2-7 | TRBV10-3
TGCAGCGTTGAAGCCAGGGAAGGGGTAGCTTTCTTT | CSVEAREGVAFF | NA | NA | TRBJ1-1 | TRBV29-1
TGTGCCAGCAGCTTAGTTGAGGGTCCCCAGCATTTT | CASSLVEGPQHF | NA | NA | TRBJ1-5 | TRBV7-9